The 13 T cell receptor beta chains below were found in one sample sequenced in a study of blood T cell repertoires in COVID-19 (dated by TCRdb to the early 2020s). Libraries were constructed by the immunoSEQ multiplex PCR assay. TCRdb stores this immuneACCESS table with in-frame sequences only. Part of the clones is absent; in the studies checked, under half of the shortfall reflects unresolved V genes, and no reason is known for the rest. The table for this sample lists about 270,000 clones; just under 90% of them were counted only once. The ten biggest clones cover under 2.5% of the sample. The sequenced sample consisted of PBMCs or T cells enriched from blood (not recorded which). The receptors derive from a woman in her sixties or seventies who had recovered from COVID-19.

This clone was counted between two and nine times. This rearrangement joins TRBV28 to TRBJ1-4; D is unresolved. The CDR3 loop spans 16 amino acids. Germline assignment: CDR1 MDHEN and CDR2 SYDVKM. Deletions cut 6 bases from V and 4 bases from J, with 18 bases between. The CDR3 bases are TGTGCCAGCAGCCAACCGAGGCTGACCTATAATGAAAAACTGTTTTTT. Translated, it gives CASSQPRLTYNEKLFF.

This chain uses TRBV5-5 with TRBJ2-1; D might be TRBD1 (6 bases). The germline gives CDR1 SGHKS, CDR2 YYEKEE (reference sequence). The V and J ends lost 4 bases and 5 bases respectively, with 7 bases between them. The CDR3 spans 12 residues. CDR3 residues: CASSRQDNEQFF. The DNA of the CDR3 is TGTGCCAGCAGCCGACAGGACAATGAGCAGTTCTTC.

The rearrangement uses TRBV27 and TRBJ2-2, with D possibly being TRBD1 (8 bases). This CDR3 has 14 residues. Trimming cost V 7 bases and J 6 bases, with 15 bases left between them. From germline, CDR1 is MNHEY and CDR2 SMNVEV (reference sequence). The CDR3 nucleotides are TGTGCCAGCACCCGGACAGGGAGGGCCGGGGAGCTGTTTTTT. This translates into CASTRTGRAGELFF.

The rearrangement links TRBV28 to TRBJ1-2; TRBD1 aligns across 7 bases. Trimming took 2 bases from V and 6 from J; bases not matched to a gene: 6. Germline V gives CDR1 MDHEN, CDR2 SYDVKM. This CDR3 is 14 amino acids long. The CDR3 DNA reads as TGTGCCAGCAGTTTAGAGAACAGGGGAAATGGCTACACCTTC. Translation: CASSLENRGNGYTF.

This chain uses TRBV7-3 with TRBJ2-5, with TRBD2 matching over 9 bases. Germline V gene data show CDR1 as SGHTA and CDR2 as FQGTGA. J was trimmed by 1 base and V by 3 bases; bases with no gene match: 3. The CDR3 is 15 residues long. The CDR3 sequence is CASSFQRGAQETQYF. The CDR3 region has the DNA TGTGCCAGCAGCTTCCAGCGGGGGGCCCAAGAGACCCAGTACTTC. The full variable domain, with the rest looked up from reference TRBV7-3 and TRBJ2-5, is GAGVSQTPSNKVTEKGKYVELRCDPISGHTALYWYRQSLGQGPEFLIYFQGTGAADDSGLPNDRFFAVRPEGSVSTLKIQRTERGDSAVYLCASSFQRGAQETQYFGPGTRLLVL.

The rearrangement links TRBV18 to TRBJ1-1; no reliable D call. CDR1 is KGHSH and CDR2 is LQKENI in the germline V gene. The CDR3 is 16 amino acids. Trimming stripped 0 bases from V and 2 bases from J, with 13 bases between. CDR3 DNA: TGTGCCAGCTCACCACCGAGCCCAATAGATAACACTGAAGCTTTCTTT. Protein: CASSPPSPIDNTEAFF.

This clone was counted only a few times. Here the CDR3 reads CASSVEEYEQYF. The CDR3 region has the DNA TGTGCCAGCAGTGTAGAGGAGTACGAGCAGTACTTC. J is TRBJ2-7 and V is TRBV2, with D hard to call. The germline V gene encodes CDR1 SNHLY and CDR2 FYNNEI. This CDR3 region has 12 residues. The V end lost 4 bases, the J end lost 4 bases, and 8 bases lay between the germline ends.

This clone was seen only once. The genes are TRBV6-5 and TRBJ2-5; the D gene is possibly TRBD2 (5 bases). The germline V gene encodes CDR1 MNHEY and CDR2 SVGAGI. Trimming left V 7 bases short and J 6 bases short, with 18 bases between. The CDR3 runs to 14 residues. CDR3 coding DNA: TGTGCCAGCAAGGAGCTGACTACATGGAAGACCCAGTACTTC. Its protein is CASKELTTWKTQYF.

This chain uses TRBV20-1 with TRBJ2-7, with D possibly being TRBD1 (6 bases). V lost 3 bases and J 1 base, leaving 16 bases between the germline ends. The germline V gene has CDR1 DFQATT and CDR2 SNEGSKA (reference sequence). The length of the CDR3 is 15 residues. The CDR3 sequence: CSASKGTSPSYEQYF. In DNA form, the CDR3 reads TGCAGTGCTAGTAAGGGGACATCTCCTTCCTACGAGCAGTACTTC.

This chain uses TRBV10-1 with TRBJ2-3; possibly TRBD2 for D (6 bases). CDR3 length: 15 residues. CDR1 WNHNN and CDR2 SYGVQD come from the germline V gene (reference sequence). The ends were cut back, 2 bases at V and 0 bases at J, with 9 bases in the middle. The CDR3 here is CASSELSGSTDTQYF. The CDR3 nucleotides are TGCGCCAGCAGTGAGCTTAGCGGAAGCACAGATACGCAGTATTTT.

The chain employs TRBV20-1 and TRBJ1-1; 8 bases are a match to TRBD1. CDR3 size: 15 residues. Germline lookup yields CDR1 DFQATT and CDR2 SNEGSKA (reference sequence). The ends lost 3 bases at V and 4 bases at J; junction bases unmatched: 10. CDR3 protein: CSASRAQGAGTEAFF. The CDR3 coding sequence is TGCAGTGCTAGTAGAGCGCAGGGGGCAGGCACTGAAGCTTTCTTT.

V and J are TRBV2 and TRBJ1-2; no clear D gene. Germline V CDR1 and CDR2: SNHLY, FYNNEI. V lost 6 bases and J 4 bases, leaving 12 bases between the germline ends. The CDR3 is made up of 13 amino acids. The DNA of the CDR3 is TGTGCCAGCAGCCAAGTCCGGGGCTATGGCTACACCTTC. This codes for CASSQVRGYGYTF.

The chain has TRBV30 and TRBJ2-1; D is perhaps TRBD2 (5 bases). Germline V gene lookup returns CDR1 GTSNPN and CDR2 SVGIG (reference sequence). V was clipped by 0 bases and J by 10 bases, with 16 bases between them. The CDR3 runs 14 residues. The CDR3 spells CAWSVLSGVGEQFF. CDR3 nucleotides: TGTGCCTGGAGTGTACTATCCGGGGTAGGGGAGCAGTTCTTC.